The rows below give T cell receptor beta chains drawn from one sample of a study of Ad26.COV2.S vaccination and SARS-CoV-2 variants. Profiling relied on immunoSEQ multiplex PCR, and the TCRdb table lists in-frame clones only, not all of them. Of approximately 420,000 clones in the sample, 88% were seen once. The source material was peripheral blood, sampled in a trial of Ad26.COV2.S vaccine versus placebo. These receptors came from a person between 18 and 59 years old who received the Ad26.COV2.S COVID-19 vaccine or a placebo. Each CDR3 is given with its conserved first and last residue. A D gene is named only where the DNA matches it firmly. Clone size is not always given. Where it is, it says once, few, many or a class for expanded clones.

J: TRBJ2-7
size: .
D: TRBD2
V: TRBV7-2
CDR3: CASSPGGGGYEQYF
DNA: TGTGCCAGCAGCCCGGGAGGGGGGGGCTACGAGCAGTACTTC

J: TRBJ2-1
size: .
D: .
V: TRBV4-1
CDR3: CASSQDGHEQFF
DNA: TGCGCCAGCAGCCAAGATGGGCATGAGCAGTTCTTC

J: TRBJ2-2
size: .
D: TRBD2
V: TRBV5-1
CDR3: CASSSERGGPGELFF
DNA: TGCGCCAGCAGCTCGGAGCGGGGGGGCCCCGGGGAGCTGTTTTTT

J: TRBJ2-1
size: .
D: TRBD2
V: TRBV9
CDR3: CASRAGTSGGELFF
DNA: TGTGCCAGCAGAGCCGGGACTAGCGGGGGGGAACTGTTCTTC

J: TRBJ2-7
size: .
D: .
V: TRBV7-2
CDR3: CASSLRIPNHEQYF
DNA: TGTGCCAGCAGCTTACGGATTCCGAACCACGAGCAGTACTTC

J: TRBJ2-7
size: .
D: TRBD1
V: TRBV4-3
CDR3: CASSAGTGANEQYF
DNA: TGCGCCAGCAGCGCCGGGACAGGGGCAAACGAGCAGTACTTC

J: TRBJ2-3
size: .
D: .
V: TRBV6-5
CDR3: CASRLTDTQYF
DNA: TGTGCCAGCAGATTAACAGATACGCAGTATTTT

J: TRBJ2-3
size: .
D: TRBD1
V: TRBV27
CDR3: CASRDRQGGPDTQYF
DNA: TGTGCCAGCAGAGATAGACAGGGCGGCCCAGATACGCAGTATTTT

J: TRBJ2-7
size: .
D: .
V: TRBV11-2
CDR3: CASSLMGGTYEQYF
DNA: TGTGCCAGCAGCTTAATGGGGGGTACCTACGAGCAGTACTTC

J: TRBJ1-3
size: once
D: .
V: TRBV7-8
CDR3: CASSRATRDTIYF
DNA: TGTGCCAGCAGCCGAGCAACCCGGGACACCATATATTTT

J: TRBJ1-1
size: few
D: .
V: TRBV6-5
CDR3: CASSYYAGRAEAFF
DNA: TGTGCCAGCAGTTACTATGCGGGGCGGGCTGAAGCTTTCTTT

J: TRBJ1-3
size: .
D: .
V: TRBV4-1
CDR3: CASSQEGAISGNTIYF
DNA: TGCGCCAGCAGCCAAGAAGGGGCCATCTCTGGAAACACCATATATTTT

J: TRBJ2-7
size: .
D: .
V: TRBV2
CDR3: CASRGDSYEQYF
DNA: TGTGCCAGCAGGGGGGACTCCTACGAGCAGTACTTC

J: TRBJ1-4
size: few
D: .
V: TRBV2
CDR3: CASRAPRNPEKLFF
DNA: TGTGCCAGCCGTGCCCCTCGGAATCCTGAAAAACTGTTTTTT

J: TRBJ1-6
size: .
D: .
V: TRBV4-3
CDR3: CASSHGRGRDNSPLHF
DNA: TGCGCCAGCAGCCATGGTCGGGGGAGGGATAATTCACCCCTCCACTTT

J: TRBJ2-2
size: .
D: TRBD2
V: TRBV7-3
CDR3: CASSPMGLAGASTGELFF
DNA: TGTGCCAGCAGCCCAATGGGACTAGCGGGGGCCTCCACCGGGGAGCTGTTTTTT

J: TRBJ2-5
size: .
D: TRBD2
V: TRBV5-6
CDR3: CASSLVAGAGETQYF
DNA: TGTGCCAGCAGCTTGGTAGCGGGGGCGGGGGAGACCCAGTACTTC

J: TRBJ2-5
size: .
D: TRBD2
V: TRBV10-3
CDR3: CAIRTGSGGGQETQYF
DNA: TGTGCCATCAGGACGGGTAGCGGGGGGGGTCAAGAGACCCAGTACTTC

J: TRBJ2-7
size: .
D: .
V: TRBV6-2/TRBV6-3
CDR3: CASSYDRRSYEQYF
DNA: TGTGCCAGCAGTTACGACAGGCGATCCTACGAGCAGTACTTC

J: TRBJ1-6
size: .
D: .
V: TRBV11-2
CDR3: CASSLNNSPLHF
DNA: TGTGCCAGCAGCTTAAATAATTCACCCCTCCACTTT

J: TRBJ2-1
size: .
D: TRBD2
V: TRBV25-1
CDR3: CAIYETSGPEQFF
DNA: TGTGCCATCTATGAGACTAGCGGACCTGAGCAGTTCTTC

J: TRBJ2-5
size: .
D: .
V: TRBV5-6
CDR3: CASSLDGGWETQYF
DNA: TGTGCCAGCAGCTTGGATGGGGGGTGGGAGACCCAGTACTTC

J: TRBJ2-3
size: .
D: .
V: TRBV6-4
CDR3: CASSDSAGYADTQYF
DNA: TGTGCCAGCAGTGACTCGGCGGGGTATGCAGATACGCAGTATTTT

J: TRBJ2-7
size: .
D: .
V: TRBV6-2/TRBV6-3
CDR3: CASSTGLFSYEQYF
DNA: TGTGCCAGCAGTACCGGGCTATTTAGCTACGAGCAGTACTTC

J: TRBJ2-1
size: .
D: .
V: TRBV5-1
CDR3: CASSLVGSSYNEQFF
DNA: TGCGCCAGCAGCTTGGTGGGGAGCTCCTACAATGAGCAGTTCTTC

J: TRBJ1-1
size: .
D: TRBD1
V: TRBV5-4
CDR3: CASSGMTGGTEAFF
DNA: TGTGCCAGCAGCGGAATGACAGGGGGCACTGAAGCTTTCTTT

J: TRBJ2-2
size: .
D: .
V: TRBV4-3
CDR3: CASSQDVGFGVGNTGELFF
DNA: TGCGCCAGCAGCCAAGACGTGGGGTTCGGGGTGGGGAACACCGGGGAGCTGTTTTTT

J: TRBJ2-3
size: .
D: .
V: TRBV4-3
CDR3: CASSQEVSSTDTQYF
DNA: TGCGCCAGCAGCCAAGAAGTCAGCAGCACAGATACGCAGTATTTT

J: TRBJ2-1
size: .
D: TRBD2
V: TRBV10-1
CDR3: CASSERIAGAYNEQFF
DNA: TGCGCCAGCAGTGAGCGTATAGCGGGGGCCTACAATGAGCAGTTCTTC

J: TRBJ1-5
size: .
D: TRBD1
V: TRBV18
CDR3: CASSRSGGTSGPQHF
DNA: TGTGCCAGCTCCCGTTCAGGGGGGACTTCCGGGCCCCAGCATTTT

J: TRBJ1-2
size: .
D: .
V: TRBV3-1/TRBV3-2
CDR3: CASSSGGATNYGYTF
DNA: TGTGCCAGCAGCTCGGGCGGGGCCACTAACTATGGCTACACCTTC

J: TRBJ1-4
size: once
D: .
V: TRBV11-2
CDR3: CASSYTGTPNEKLFF
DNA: TGTGCCAGCAGTTACACCGGGACACCAAATGAAAAACTGTTTTTT

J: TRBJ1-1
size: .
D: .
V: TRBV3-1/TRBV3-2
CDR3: CASSLYLGDTEAFF
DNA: TGTGCCAGCAGCCTCTATCTGGGGGACACTGAAGCTTTCTTT

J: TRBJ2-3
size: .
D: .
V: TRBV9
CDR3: CASSVGAATSTDTQYF
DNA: TGTGCCAGCAGCGTAGGGGCAGCGACTAGCACAGATACGCAGTATTTT

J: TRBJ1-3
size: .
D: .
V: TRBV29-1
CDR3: CSVLWDISGNTIYF
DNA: TGCAGCGTCCTCTGGGACATCTCTGGAAACACCATATATTTT

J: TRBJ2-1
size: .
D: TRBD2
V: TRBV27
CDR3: CASSVAGSYNEQFF
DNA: TGTGCCAGCAGCGTAGCGGGCTCCTACAATGAGCAGTTCTTC

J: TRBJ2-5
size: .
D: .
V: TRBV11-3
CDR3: CASSSGPGPGKTQYF
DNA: TGTGCCAGCAGCTCAGGCCCTGGGCCGGGGAAGACCCAGTACTTC

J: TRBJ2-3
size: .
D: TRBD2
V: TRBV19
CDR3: CASSTPGGSRTDTQYF
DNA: TGTGCCAGTAGTACCCCGGGGGGGTCACGCACAGATACGCAGTATTTT

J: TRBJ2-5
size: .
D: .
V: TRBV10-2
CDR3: CASSEAGKETQYF
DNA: TGCGCCAGCAGTGAGGCAGGGAAAGAGACCCAGTACTTC

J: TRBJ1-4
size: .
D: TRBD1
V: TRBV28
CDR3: CASSVYRGLVEKLFF
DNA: TGTGCCAGCAGTGTCTACAGGGGGCTTGTTGAAAAACTGTTTTTT